This T cell receptor (beta chain) was profiled in a study of OX40 agonist ivuxolimab in advanced cancers. Regarding the research as a whole: The costimulatory receptor OX40 (CD134) was targeted by ivuxolimab, a fully human IgG2 agonistic monoclonal antibody. Intravenous ivuxolimab was administered to patients every 2 weeks at six dose levels: 0.01, 0.1, 0.3, 1.5, 3 and 10 mg/kg. Among the roughly 50 dose-escalation patients, some 20 had hepatocellular carcinoma, around 15 melanoma, 9 renal cell carcinoma and 9 head and neck cancer. A male proportion of nearly 85% and a mean age of approximately 55 years, ranging from about 20 to 79, were recorded for the dose-escalation cohort. Patients were allowed to have had prior anti-PD-1, anti-PD-L1 or anti-CTLA-4 therapy, and around two fifths of the dose-escalation patients had been treated with checkpoint inhibitors. Three dose-escalation patients achieved partial responses, one with hepatocellular carcinoma and two with cutaneous melanoma. The point of sequencing TCRbeta in the periphery was to test whether ivuxolimab changed TCR sequence diversity and drove clonal T-cell expansion. The paper reports the monotherapy dose-escalation portion (N of about 47 patients) of the phase I ivuxolimab trial. What the study reported, not specific to this receptor: After ivuxolimab, expanded clones were on average more numerous among CD8+ T cells than among CD4+ T cells. In partial responders in the 0.1-3.0 mg/kg groups, normalized peripheral clonal expansion was found to be among the lowest, especially among CD8+ T cells. At doses of 0.1 to 3.0 mg/kg, clonal expansion of both CD4+ and CD8+ blood T cells was observed from baseline to week 6. Antigen specificity was not determined for the clonally expanded peripheral T cells. Low levels of normalized T-cell clonal expansion were also seen in some patients who did not respond.

For this chain, trimming is 1 base at the V end and 4 bases at the J end, and the number of junction bases without a gene match is 2. CDR1 and CDR2 are read off the germline V gene as SGHDT and YYEEEE. From cysteine to phenylalanine, the CDR3 is 14 amino acids long. Only the CDR3 part of the read is kept: 42 bases, read in frame from the first base. Points on this clone: Its recognized antigen is unknown. Base quality data are lacking; no much larger clone is found one base away.

Genomic DNA was isolated from the sorted cells so that the TCRbeta CDR3 region could be sequenced. TCRbeta CDR3 regions were sequenced using the immunoSEQ Assay. The immuneACCESS repertoire file appears here via TCRdb, limited to in-frame rearrangements. These files lack a portion of the clones; in checked studies, under half of the deficit traces to unresolved V genes, and the cause of the others is not known. The sample table shows tens of thousands of clones, and about 88% are seen once. Of the sample, about 3.2% falls within the top ten clones. Patients with autoimmune disease history or receiving systemic immunosuppression were excluded from the trial. Peripheral blood for TCR sequencing was collected from all dose cohorts at baseline, on cycle 4 day 1, and on cycle 7 day 1. The samples were taken from a phase I, first-in-human, multicenter, open-label dose-escalation trial of ivuxolimab. The trial enrolled adults with locally advanced or metastatic head and neck squamous cell, hepatocellular, melanoma or renal cell carcinoma. Before TCR sequencing, CD4+ and CD8+ T cells were separately sorted from peripheral blood.

The receptor chain draws on TRBV5-6 and TRBJ2-3; 8 bases in the junction line up with TRBD1. The sequenced sample was CD4+ or CD8+ T cells sorted from blood, obtained in a trial of the OX40 agonist ivuxolimab. The clonotype comes from an adult with an advanced solid tumor such as melanoma, head and neck, liver or kidney cancer. The DNA reads as follows: TGTGCCAGCAGCTTGAGACAGGGGTCAGATACGCAGTATTTT. Translated, it reads CASSLRQGSDTQYF.